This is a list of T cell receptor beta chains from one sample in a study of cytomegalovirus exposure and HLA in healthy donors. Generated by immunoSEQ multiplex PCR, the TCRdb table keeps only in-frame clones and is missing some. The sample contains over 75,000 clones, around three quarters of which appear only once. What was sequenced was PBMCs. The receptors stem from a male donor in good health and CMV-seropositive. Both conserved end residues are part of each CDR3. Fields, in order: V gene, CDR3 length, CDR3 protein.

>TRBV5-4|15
CASSLDRSLYNEQFF
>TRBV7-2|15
CASSLGQISTDTQYF
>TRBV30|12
CAWSPGGSEAFF
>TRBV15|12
CATSSHAETQYF
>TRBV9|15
CASSVGTGNTDTQYF
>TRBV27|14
CASSGTAKDYEQYF
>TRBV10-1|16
CASSPRTGALLREQYF
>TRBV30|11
CAWSRQAEAFF
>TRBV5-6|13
CASSYKYRQPQHF
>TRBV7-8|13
CASSSRGWETQYF
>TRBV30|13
CAWSVQGLQPQHF
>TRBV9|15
CASSDTGTLHNEQFF
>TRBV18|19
CASSPDVMAGGYLNSPLHF
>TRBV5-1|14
CASSLMGSETEAFF
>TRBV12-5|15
CASGLSGGGTDTQYF
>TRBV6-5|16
CASSYSRRVVVYGYTF
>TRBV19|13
CASQSYSTYEQYF
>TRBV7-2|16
CASSLRTRTENYGYTF
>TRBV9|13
CASSVALEETQYF
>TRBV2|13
CASMGAQGYGYTF
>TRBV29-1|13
CSATGQSSYEQYF
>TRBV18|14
CASSPTGYNTEAFF
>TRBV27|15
CASSLSRTGGLGYTF
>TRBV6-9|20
CASSSPYMVGREGHTDTQYF
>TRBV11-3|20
CASSPTPDRGRVGSNQPQHF
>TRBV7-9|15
CASSFSGTENEKLFF
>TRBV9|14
CASSADRVGQPQHF
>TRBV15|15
CATSRFGTGENIQYF
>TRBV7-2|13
CASTNVATYGYTF
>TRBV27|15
CASSRGQVLSYEQYF
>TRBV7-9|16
CASSFQPGQGVYGYTF
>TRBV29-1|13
CSVVGARVTEAFF
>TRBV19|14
CASSIRDRDSPLHF
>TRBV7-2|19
CASSLARGWWTGALYGYTF
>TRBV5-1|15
CASSLSTGGAYGYTF
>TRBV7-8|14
CASSLVGRDDTQYF
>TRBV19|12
CATGTVNTEAFF
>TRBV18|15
CASSPQRGSTDTQYF
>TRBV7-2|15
CASSPGQARTGELFF
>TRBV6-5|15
CASSPPRGPPYEQYF
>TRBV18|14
CASSPYLDRGEAFF
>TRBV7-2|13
CASRPPAGTVEYF
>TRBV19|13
CASHDSSGNTIYF